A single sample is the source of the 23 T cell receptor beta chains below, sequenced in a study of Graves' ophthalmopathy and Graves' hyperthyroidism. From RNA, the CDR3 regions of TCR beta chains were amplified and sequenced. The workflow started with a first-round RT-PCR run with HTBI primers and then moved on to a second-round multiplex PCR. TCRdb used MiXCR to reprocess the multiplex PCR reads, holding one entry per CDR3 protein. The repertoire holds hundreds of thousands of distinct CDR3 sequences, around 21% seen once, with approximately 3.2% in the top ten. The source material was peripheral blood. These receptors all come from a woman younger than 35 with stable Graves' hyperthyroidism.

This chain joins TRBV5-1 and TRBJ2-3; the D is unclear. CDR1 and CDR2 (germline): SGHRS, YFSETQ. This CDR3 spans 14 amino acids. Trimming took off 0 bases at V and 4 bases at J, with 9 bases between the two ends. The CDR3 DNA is TGCGCCAGCAGCTTGGAACGGGCGGCAGATACGCAGTATTTT. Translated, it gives CASSLERAADTQYF.

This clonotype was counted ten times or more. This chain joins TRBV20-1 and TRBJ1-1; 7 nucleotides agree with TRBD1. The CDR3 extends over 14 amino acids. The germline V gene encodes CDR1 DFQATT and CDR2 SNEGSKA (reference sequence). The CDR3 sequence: CRAYAGGRNTEAFF. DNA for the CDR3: TGCAGGGCTTATGCAGGGGGTAGGAACACTGAAGCTTTCTTT.

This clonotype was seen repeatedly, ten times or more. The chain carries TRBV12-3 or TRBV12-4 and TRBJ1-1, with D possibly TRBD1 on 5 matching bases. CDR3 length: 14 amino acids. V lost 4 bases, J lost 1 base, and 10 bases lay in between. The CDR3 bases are TGTGCCAGCAGTTGGGGGAATTCGAACACTGAAGCTTTCTTT. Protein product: CASSWGNSNTEAFF.

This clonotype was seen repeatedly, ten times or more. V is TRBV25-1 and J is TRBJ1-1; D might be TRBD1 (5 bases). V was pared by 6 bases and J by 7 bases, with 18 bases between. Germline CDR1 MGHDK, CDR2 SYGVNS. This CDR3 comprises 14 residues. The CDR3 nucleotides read TGTGCCAGCAGGACCCGGGACGGGTCCTTTGAAGCTTTCTTT. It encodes CASRTRDGSFEAFF.

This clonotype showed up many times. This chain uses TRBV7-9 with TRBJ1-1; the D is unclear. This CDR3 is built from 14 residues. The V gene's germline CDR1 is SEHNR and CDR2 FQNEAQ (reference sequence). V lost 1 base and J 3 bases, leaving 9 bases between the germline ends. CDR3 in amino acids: CASSLVGGHTEAFF. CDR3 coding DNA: TGTGCCAGCAGCTTAGTGGGAGGGCACACTGAAGCTTTCTTT.

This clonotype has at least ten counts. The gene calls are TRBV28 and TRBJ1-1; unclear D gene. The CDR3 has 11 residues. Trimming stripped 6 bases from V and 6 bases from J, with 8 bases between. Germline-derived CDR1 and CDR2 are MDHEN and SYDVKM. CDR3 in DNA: TGTGCCAGCAGGGTAATTTCTGAAGCTTTCTTT. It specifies CASRVISEAFF.

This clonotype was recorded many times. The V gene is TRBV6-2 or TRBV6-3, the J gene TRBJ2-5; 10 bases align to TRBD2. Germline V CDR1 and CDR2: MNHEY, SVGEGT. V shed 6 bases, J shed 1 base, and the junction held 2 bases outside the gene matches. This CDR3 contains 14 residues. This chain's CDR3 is CASRGLAVQETQYF. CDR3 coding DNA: TGTGCCAGCAGAGGACTAGCGGTCCAAGAGACCCAGTACTTC.

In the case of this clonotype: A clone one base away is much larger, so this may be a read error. The CDR3 protein is CSARLAGDGGTGELLF. The CDR3 DNA follows: TGCAGTGCTCGACTAGCGGGAGATGGAGGCACCGGGGAGCTGTTGTTT. The chain uses TRBV20-1 and TRBJ2-2; 12 nucleotides match TRBD2. CDR3 size: 16 residues. Germline-derived CDR1 and CDR2 are DFQATT and SNEGSKA (reference sequence).

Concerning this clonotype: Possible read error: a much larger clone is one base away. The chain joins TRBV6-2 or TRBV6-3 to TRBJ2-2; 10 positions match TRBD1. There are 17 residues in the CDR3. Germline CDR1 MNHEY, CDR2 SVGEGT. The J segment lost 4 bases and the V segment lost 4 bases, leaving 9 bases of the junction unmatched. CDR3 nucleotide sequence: TGTGCCAGCAGTTTCTACCCGGGACAGGGGCTCACCGGGGAGCTGTTTTTT. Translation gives CASSFYPGQGLTGELFF.

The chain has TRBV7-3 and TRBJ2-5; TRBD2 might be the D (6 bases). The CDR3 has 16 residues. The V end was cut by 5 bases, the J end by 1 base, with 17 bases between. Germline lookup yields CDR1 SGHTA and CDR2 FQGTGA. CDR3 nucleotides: TGTGCCAGCAGCAGTTCAGCGGGCGGGGTCCAAGAGACCCAGTACTTC. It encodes CASSSSAGGVQETQYF.

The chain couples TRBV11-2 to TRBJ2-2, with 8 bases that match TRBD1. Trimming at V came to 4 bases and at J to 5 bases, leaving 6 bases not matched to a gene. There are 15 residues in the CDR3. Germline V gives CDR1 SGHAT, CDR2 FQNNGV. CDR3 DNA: TGTGCCAGCAGCTGGCAGGGGGCGCAGACCGGGGAGCTGTTTTTT. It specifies CASSWQGAQTGELFF.

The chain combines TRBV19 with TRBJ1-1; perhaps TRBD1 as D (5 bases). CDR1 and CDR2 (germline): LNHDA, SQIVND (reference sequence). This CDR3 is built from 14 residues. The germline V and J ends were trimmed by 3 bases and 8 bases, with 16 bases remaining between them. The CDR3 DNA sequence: TGTGCCAGTAGTATTCGCCCTGGGACGTCCGAAGCTTTCTTT. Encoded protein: CASSIRPGTSEAFF.

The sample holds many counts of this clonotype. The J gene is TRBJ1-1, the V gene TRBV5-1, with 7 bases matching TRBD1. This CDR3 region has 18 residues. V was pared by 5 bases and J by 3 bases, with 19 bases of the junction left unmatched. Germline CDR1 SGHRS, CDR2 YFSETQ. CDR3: CASSSTGVGFSKDTEAFF. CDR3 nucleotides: TGCGCCAGCAGTTCAACAGGGGTCGGGTTTAGTAAGGACACTGAAGCTTTCTTT. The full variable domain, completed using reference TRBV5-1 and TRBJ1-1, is KAGVTQTPRYLIKTRGQQVTLSCSPISGHRSVSWYQQTPGQGLQFLFEYFSETQRNKGNFPGRFSGRQFSNSRSEMNVSTLELGDSALYLCASSSTGVGFSKDTEAFFGQGTRLTVV.

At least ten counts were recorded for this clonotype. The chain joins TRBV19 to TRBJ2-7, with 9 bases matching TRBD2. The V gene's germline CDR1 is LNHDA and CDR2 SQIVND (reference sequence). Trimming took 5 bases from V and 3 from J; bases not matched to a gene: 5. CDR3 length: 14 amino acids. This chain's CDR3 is CASSSGTSLYEQYF. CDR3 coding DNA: TGTGCCAGTAGTTCCGGGACTAGCCTCTACGAGCAGTACTTC.

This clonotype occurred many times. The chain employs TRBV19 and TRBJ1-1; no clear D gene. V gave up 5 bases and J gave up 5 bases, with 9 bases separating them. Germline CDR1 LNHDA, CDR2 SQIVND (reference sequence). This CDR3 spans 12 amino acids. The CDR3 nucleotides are TGTGCCAGTAGTTGGGCGGAGACTGAAGCTTTCTTT. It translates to CASSWAETEAFF.

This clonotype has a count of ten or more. The CDR3 here is CASLRGSEAFF. In DNA, the CDR3 is TGTGCCTCCTTGAGGGGTTCGGAAGCTTTCTTT. The chain employs TRBV10-3 and TRBJ1-1, with D possibly being TRBD1 (5 bases). The V gene's germline CDR1 is ENHRY and CDR2 SYGVKD. V dropped 11 bases and J dropped 8 bases, with 15 bases sitting between them. The CDR3 has 11 amino acids.

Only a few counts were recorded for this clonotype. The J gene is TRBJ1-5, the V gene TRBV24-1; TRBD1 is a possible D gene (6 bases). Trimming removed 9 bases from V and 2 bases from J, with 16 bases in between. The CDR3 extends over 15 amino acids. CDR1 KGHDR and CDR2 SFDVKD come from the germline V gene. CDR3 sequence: CATGGGGVGNQPQHF. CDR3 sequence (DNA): TGTGCCACCGGGGGGGGCGGCGTGGGCAATCAGCCCCAGCATTTT.

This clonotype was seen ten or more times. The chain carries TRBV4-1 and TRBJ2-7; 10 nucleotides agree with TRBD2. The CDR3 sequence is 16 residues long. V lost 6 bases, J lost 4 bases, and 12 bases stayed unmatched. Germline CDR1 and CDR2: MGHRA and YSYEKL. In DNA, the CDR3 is TGCGCCAGCAGTTCAGGGAGCGGGAGGGCCAGGTACGAGCAGTACTTC. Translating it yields CASSSGSGRARYEQYF.

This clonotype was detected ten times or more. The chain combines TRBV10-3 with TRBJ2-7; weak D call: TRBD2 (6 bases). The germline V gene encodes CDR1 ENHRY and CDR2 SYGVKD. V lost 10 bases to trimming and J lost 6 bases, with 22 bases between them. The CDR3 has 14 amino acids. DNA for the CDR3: TGTGCCACCCGAAAGACTAGTCGGTTCGTCGAGCAGTACTTC. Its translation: CATRKTSRFVEQYF.

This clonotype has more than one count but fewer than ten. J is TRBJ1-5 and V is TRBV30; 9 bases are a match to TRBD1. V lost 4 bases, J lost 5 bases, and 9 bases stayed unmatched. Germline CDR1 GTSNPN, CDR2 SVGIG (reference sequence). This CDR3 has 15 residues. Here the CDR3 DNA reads TGTGCCTGGATGGACAGGGGTATTTTCCATCAGCCCCAGCATTTT. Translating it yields CAWMDRGIFHQPQHF.

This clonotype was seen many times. The CDR3: CASSLVASGEQYF. Written as DNA, the CDR3 is TGTGCCAGCAGCTTAGTGGCCAGCGGCGAGCAGTACTTC. V gene TRBV11-2 combines with J gene TRBJ2-7; the D gene is possibly TRBD2 (5 bases). V was cut by 1 base and J by 6 bases, with 10 bases left in between. The CDR3 is 13 residues long. The germline V gene has CDR1 SGHAT and CDR2 FQNNGV.

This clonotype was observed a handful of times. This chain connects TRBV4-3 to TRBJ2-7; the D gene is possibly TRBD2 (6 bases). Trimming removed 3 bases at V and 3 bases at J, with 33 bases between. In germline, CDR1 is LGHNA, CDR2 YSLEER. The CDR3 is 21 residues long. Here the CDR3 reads CASSHSPSGVDSHGGYYEQYF. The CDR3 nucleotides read TGCGCCAGCAGCCATTCTCCCTCGGGAGTCGACTCCCACGGAGGCTACTACGAGCAGTACTTC.

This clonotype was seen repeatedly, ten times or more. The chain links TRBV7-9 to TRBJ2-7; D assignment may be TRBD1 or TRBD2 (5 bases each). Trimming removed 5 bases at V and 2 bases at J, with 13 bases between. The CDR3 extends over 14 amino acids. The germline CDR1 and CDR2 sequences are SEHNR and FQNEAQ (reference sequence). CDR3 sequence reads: CASSPSGDAYEQYF. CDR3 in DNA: TGTGCCAGCAGCCCTTCCGGGGACGCCTACGAGCAGTACTTC.